The rows below give T cell receptor beta chains drawn from one sample of a study of Ad26.COV2.S vaccination and SARS-CoV-2 variants. Sequencing used immunoSEQ multiplex PCR; TCRdb keeps in-frame clones, though not all of them. The sample yields about 350,000 clones, 75% to 90% seen once. The sequenced sample was peripheral blood, obtained in a trial of Ad26.COV2.S vaccine versus placebo. These receptors came from a person between 18 and 65 years old who received the Ad26.COV2.S COVID-19 vaccine or a placebo. The CDR3 runs from the conserved cysteine through the conserved F or W. A D gene is named only where the DNA matches it firmly. Size tells how often a clone was seen (once, few, many) or the class of an expanded clone, and some rows leave it out.

clone_size: .; cdr3_length: 16; j_call: TRBJ2-2; v_call: TRBV11-2; d_call: .; cdr3_nt: TGTGCCAGCAGCTTAGCCGGGACCTCGCGTACCGGGGAGCTGTTTTTT; cdr3_aa: CASSLAGTSRTGELFF
clone_size: once; cdr3_length: 14; j_call: TRBJ1-6; v_call: TRBV27; d_call: TRBD1; cdr3_nt: TGTGCCAGCAGATCCGGGACAGGATACTCACCCCTCCACTTT; cdr3_aa: CASRSGTGYSPLHF
clone_size: .; cdr3_length: 14; j_call: TRBJ1-1; v_call: TRBV3-1/TRBV3-2; d_call: .; cdr3_nt: TGTGCCAGCAGCCAAGTCGACGGGAGGACTGAAGCTTTCTTT; cdr3_aa: CASSQVDGRTEAFF
clone_size: .; cdr3_length: 17; j_call: TRBJ2-3; v_call: TRBV7-2; d_call: TRBD2; cdr3_nt: TGTGCCAGCAGCTTAATCCCAGGGGCTAGCGGGAAGATTTGGCAGTATTTT; cdr3_aa: CASSLIPGASGKIWQYF
clone_size: .; cdr3_length: 14; j_call: TRBJ2-7; v_call: TRBV6-1; d_call: .; cdr3_nt: TGTGCCAGCAGTGAGTCCCTCTGGGCTTACGAGCAGTACTTC; cdr3_aa: CASSESLWAYEQYF
clone_size: .; cdr3_length: 11; j_call: TRBJ2-7; v_call: TRBV27; d_call: .; cdr3_nt: TGTGCCACAGGTTGGTCCTACGAGCAGTACTTC; cdr3_aa: CATGWSYEQYF
clone_size: .; cdr3_length: 14; j_call: TRBJ1-1; v_call: TRBV9; d_call: .; cdr3_nt: TGTGCCAGCAGCGTAGACCCGAGGAACACTGAAGCTTTCTTT; cdr3_aa: CASSVDPRNTEAFF
clone_size: .; cdr3_length: 16; j_call: TRBJ2-6; v_call: TRBV19; d_call: .; cdr3_nt: TGTGCCAGTAGTATCGCAGGGACCACTGGGGCCAACGTCCTGACTTTC; cdr3_aa: CASSIAGTTGANVLTF
clone_size: once; cdr3_length: 15; j_call: TRBJ2-5; v_call: TRBV11-1; d_call: TRBD2; cdr3_nt: TGTGCCAGCAGCTTAGCAGCTAGCGGAACAGAGACCCAGTACTTC; cdr3_aa: CASSLAASGTETQYF
clone_size: .; cdr3_length: 14; j_call: TRBJ2-5; v_call: TRBV7-8; d_call: .; cdr3_nt: TGTGCCAGCAGCCCAACCGACATCCTTCAGACCCAGTACTTC; cdr3_aa: CASSPTDILQTQYF
clone_size: .; cdr3_length: 16; j_call: TRBJ2-7; v_call: TRBV15; d_call: TRBD1; cdr3_nt: TGTGCCACCAGCCAACAATTGACAGGGTCCTCCTACGAGCAGTACTTC; cdr3_aa: CATSQQLTGSSYEQYF
clone_size: .; cdr3_length: 14; j_call: TRBJ2-7; v_call: TRBV25-1; d_call: .; cdr3_nt: TGTGCCAGCAGTGAGACCGCCAGGGCCCACGAGCAGTACTTC; cdr3_aa: CASSETARAHEQYF
clone_size: .; cdr3_length: 16; j_call: TRBJ1-6; v_call: TRBV18; d_call: .; cdr3_nt: TGTGCCAGCTCACCAAACCAGGGAGAGGGAAGTTCACCCCTCCACTTT; cdr3_aa: CASSPNQGEGSSPLHF
clone_size: .; cdr3_length: 15; j_call: TRBJ2-7; v_call: TRBV6-6; d_call: TRBD2; cdr3_nt: TGTGCCACAGAGGGACTAGCGGAAACTACCTACGAGCAGTACTTC; cdr3_aa: CATEGLAETTYEQYF
clone_size: .; cdr3_length: 16; j_call: TRBJ2-7; v_call: TRBV12-5; d_call: .; cdr3_nt: TGTGCTAGTGGTCAAGACAGGGGAGGGGAGTTCTCCGAGCAGTACTTC; cdr3_aa: CASGQDRGGEFSEQYF
clone_size: once; cdr3_length: 16; j_call: TRBJ2-2; v_call: TRBV4-3; d_call: .; cdr3_nt: TGCGCCAGCAGCCATGGATTGACATACAACACCGGGGAGCTGTTTTTT; cdr3_aa: CASSHGLTYNTGELFF
clone_size: .; cdr3_length: 11; j_call: TRBJ2-5; v_call: TRBV20-1; d_call: .; cdr3_nt: TGCAGTGCCTTCGTCATAGAGACCCAGTACTTC; cdr3_aa: CSAFVIETQYF
clone_size: .; cdr3_length: 14; j_call: TRBJ2-7; v_call: TRBV28; d_call: TRBD1; cdr3_nt: TGTGCCAGCAGTCCGGGACAGGGAGTGGACGAGCAGTACTTC; cdr3_aa: CASSPGQGVDEQYF
clone_size: once; cdr3_length: 13; j_call: TRBJ2-7; v_call: TRBV19; d_call: .; cdr3_nt: TGTGCCAGTAGTAGACAAAACTCCTACGAGCAGTACTTC; cdr3_aa: CASSRQNSYEQYF
clone_size: .; cdr3_length: 15; j_call: TRBJ2-7; v_call: TRBV28; d_call: .; cdr3_nt: TGTGCCAGCAAGACGGGAAGCTTAAATGCCTACGAGCAGTACTTC; cdr3_aa: CASKTGSLNAYEQYF
clone_size: .; cdr3_length: 14; j_call: TRBJ2-7; v_call: TRBV24-1; d_call: TRBD1; cdr3_nt: TGTGCCACCAGTGAGGCAGGGGGACGCTACGAGCAGTACTTC; cdr3_aa: CATSEAGGRYEQYF
clone_size: .; cdr3_length: 16; j_call: TRBJ2-3; v_call: TRBV7-9; d_call: TRBD2; cdr3_nt: TGTGCCAGCAGCTTACCAGCTAGCGGGGGGCCGGATACGCAGTATTTT; cdr3_aa: CASSLPASGGPDTQYF
clone_size: .; cdr3_length: 16; j_call: TRBJ1-2; v_call: TRBV28; d_call: TRBD1; cdr3_nt: TGTGCCAGCAGTTCACCTAGGACAGGGGGCAGCTATGGCTACACCTTC; cdr3_aa: CASSSPRTGGSYGYTF
clone_size: .; cdr3_length: 16; j_call: TRBJ2-1; v_call: TRBV5-1; d_call: TRBD2; cdr3_nt: TGCGCCAGCAGCTTGGAAGCGGGGGGATTATACAATGAGCAGTTCTTC; cdr3_aa: CASSLEAGGLYNEQFF
clone_size: .; cdr3_length: 17; j_call: TRBJ2-1; v_call: TRBV5-1; d_call: .; cdr3_nt: TGCGCCAGCAGCTTCCGGCCCGGGCAGGAGTCCTACAATGAGCAGTTCTTC; cdr3_aa: CASSFRPGQESYNEQFF
clone_size: once; cdr3_length: 15; j_call: TRBJ2-5; v_call: TRBV6-5; d_call: .; cdr3_nt: TGTGCCAGCAGTTACTTTACCGGGAGCCAAGAGACCCAGTACTTC; cdr3_aa: CASSYFTGSQETQYF
clone_size: .; cdr3_length: 17; j_call: TRBJ2-7; v_call: TRBV5-1; d_call: TRBD2; cdr3_nt: TGCGCCAGCAGCTTGGCCCACGGGACTAGCGGGGCCTACGAGCAGTACTTC; cdr3_aa: CASSLAHGTSGAYEQYF
clone_size: .; cdr3_length: 15; j_call: TRBJ1-4; v_call: TRBV7-8; d_call: TRBD1; cdr3_nt: TGTGCCAGCAGCTGGGGACAGGTGGCGAATGAAAAACTGTTTTTT; cdr3_aa: CASSWGQVANEKLFF
clone_size: many; cdr3_length: 13; j_call: TRBJ2-7; v_call: TRBV3-1/TRBV3-2; d_call: .; cdr3_nt: TGTGCCAGCAGACTCAGCGACTCATACGAGCAGTACTTC; cdr3_aa: CASRLSDSYEQYF
clone_size: .; cdr3_length: 13; j_call: TRBJ2-7; v_call: TRBV28; d_call: TRBD1; cdr3_nt: TGTGCCAGCAGGTCGGGACAGGGGAACGAGCAGTACTTC; cdr3_aa: CASRSGQGNEQYF
clone_size: .; cdr3_length: 11; j_call: TRBJ2-7; v_call: TRBV20-1; d_call: TRBD2; cdr3_nt: TGCAGTGCAAAGCGGGACTACGAGCAGTACTTC; cdr3_aa: CSAKRDYEQYF
clone_size: .; cdr3_length: 19; j_call: TRBJ1-5; v_call: TRBV28; d_call: .; cdr3_nt: TGTGCCAGCAGTTTTGGCAGGCTCGGGCCAAAATACTACAATCAGCCCCAGCATTTT; cdr3_aa: CASSFGRLGPKYYNQPQHF
clone_size: .; cdr3_length: 13; j_call: TRBJ2-5; v_call: TRBV10-3; d_call: .; cdr3_nt: TGTGCCATCAGTGCAGATATCCAAGAGACCCAGTACTTC; cdr3_aa: CAISADIQETQYF
clone_size: once; cdr3_length: 17; j_call: TRBJ2-3; v_call: TRBV1; d_call: .; cdr3_nt: TGCACCAGCAGCCTCCCTGTTCGAGCGGGAATGACAGATACGCAGTATTTT; cdr3_aa: CTSSLPVRAGMTDTQYF
clone_size: .; cdr3_length: 14; j_call: TRBJ1-2; v_call: TRBV7-8; d_call: .; cdr3_nt: TGTGCCAGCAGCTCATCAACAGGGAGGCATGGCTACACCTTC; cdr3_aa: CASSSSTGRHGYTF
clone_size: .; cdr3_length: 11; j_call: TRBJ2-3; v_call: TRBV28; d_call: .; cdr3_nt: TGTGCCAGCAGTTACTCAGATACGCAGTATTTT; cdr3_aa: CASSYSDTQYF
clone_size: .; cdr3_length: 16; j_call: TRBJ2-3; v_call: TRBV4-3; d_call: TRBD1; cdr3_nt: TGCGCCAGCAGCCCCAGGGGGCAGGGTAAGGGCGGTACGCAGTATTTT; cdr3_aa: CASSPRGQGKGGTQYF
clone_size: .; cdr3_length: 16; j_call: TRBJ2-1; v_call: TRBV24-1; d_call: .; cdr3_nt: TGTGCCTCGCCGTCCCCTGAGGGCGGGCCTTTCGATGAGCAGTTCTTC; cdr3_aa: CASPSPEGGPFDEQFF
clone_size: few; cdr3_length: 19; j_call: TRBJ1-6; v_call: TRBV4-2; d_call: TRBD1; cdr3_nt: TGTGCCAGCAGCCAAGAGGACAGGACCTCAGGGTCCTATAATTCACCCCTCCACTTT; cdr3_aa: CASSQEDRTSGSYNSPLHF
clone_size: .; cdr3_length: 17; j_call: TRBJ2-3; v_call: TRBV4-2; d_call: TRBD2; cdr3_nt: TGTGCCAGCAGCCAAGGGGTCGCTAGCGGGAGGACAGATACGCAGTATTTT; cdr3_aa: CASSQGVASGRTDTQYF
clone_size: .; cdr3_length: 15; j_call: TRBJ1-2; v_call: TRBV5-1; d_call: .; cdr3_nt: TGCGCCAGCAGCCCTACCGGGACCCCCGACTATGGCTACACCTTC; cdr3_aa: CASSPTGTPDYGYTF
clone_size: .; cdr3_length: 14; j_call: TRBJ2-3; v_call: TRBV19; d_call: .; cdr3_nt: TGTGCCAGTAAGGGGGGCGGCGACACAGATACGCAGTATTTT; cdr3_aa: CASKGGGDTDTQYF
clone_size: .; cdr3_length: 17; j_call: TRBJ2-3; v_call: TRBV7-2; d_call: TRBD2; cdr3_nt: TGTGCCAGCAGCCCCCTAGCGGGGGCCCGGGGCACAGATACGCAGTATTTT; cdr3_aa: CASSPLAGARGTDTQYF
clone_size: .; cdr3_length: 15; j_call: TRBJ1-2; v_call: TRBV29-1; d_call: TRBD1; cdr3_nt: TGCAGCGTTGGGGGATTGACAGGGGGCCTAGATGGCTACACCTTC; cdr3_aa: CSVGGLTGGLDGYTF
clone_size: .; cdr3_length: 18; j_call: TRBJ2-1; v_call: TRBV19; d_call: TRBD2; cdr3_nt: TGTGCCAGTAGAGGGGGTGGACTAGCGGCCCGGGCGGACAATGAGCAGTTCTTC; cdr3_aa: CASRGGGLAARADNEQFF
clone_size: .; cdr3_length: 15; j_call: TRBJ2-5; v_call: TRBV7-9; d_call: TRBD2; cdr3_nt: TGTGCCAGCAGCTGGGGACTAGCGGATGAAGAGACCCAGTACTTC; cdr3_aa: CASSWGLADEETQYF
clone_size: .; cdr3_length: 11; j_call: TRBJ1-1; v_call: TRBV28; d_call: TRBD1; cdr3_nt: TGTGCCAGCAGTTCGCAGGGGGCGACTTTCTTT; cdr3_aa: CASSSQGATFF
clone_size: few; cdr3_length: 16; j_call: TRBJ1-4; v_call: TRBV3-1/TRBV3-2; d_call: TRBD1; cdr3_nt: TGTGCCACCCGGCAGGACAGGGTACGGGCTAATGAAAAACTGTTTTTT; cdr3_aa: CATRQDRVRANEKLFF
clone_size: .; cdr3_length: 13; j_call: TRBJ2-2; v_call: TRBV3-1/TRBV3-2; d_call: TRBD1; cdr3_nt: TGTGCCAGCAGCCCAGGGGGTACCGGGGAGCTGTTTTTT; cdr3_aa: CASSPGGTGELFF
clone_size: .; cdr3_length: 16; j_call: TRBJ1-5; v_call: TRBV6-2/TRBV6-3; d_call: TRBD1; cdr3_nt: TGTGCCAGCAGTCCCGCGGGGACAGGGAGTAATCAGCCCCAGCATTTT; cdr3_aa: CASSPAGTGSNQPQHF
clone_size: .; cdr3_length: 15; j_call: TRBJ2-7; v_call: TRBV4-3; d_call: TRBD1; cdr3_nt: TGCGCCAGCAGCCCGGACAGGGAGGCGCTCTACGAGCAGTACTTC; cdr3_aa: CASSPDREALYEQYF
clone_size: .; cdr3_length: 15; j_call: TRBJ1-2; v_call: TRBV19; d_call: .; cdr3_nt: TGTGCCAGTAGTACTCCAACAGGGTCGTACTATGGCTACACCTTC; cdr3_aa: CASSTPTGSYYGYTF
clone_size: .; cdr3_length: 17; j_call: TRBJ2-5; v_call: TRBV5-1; d_call: TRBD2; cdr3_nt: TGCGCCAGCAGCTTGGCCGGGACTAGCGGGGGCCAAGAGACCCAGTACTTC; cdr3_aa: CASSLAGTSGGQETQYF
clone_size: few; cdr3_length: 13; j_call: TRBJ1-5; v_call: TRBV7-2; d_call: .; cdr3_nt: TGTGCCAGCAGCTCCGGGATTCATCAGCCCCAGCATTTT; cdr3_aa: CASSSGIHQPQHF
clone_size: .; cdr3_length: 15; j_call: TRBJ2-1; v_call: TRBV24-1; d_call: .; cdr3_nt: TGTGCCACCAGTCAACCCAGGCCGGCAGACAATGAGCAGTTCTTC; cdr3_aa: CATSQPRPADNEQFF
clone_size: .; cdr3_length: 15; j_call: TRBJ1-6; v_call: TRBV4-3; d_call: .; cdr3_nt: TGCGCCAGCAGCCAAGAGGAGGGGTCAGCATCACCCCTCCACTTT; cdr3_aa: CASSQEEGSASPLHF
clone_size: once; cdr3_length: 16; j_call: TRBJ2-1; v_call: TRBV5-1; d_call: TRBD2; cdr3_nt: TGCGCCAGCGGGACTAGCGGGAGCGTAGTGGGGAATGAGCAGTTCTTC; cdr3_aa: CASGTSGSVVGNEQFF